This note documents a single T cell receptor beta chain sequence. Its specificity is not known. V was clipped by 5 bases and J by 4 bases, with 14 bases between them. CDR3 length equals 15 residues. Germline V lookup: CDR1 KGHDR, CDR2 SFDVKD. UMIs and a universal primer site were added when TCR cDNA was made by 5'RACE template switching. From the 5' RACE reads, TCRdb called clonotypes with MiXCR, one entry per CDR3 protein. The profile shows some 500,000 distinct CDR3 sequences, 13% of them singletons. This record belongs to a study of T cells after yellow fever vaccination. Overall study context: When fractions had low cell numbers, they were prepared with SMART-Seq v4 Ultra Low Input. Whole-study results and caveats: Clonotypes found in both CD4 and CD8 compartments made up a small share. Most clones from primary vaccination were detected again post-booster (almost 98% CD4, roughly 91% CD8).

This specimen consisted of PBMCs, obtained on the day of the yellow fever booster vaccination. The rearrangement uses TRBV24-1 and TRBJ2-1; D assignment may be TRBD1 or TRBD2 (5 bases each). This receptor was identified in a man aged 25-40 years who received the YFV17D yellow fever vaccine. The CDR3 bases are TGTGCCACCAGTGTTGGACGGGGACGATACAATGAGCAGTTCTTC. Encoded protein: CATSVGRGRYNEQFF.